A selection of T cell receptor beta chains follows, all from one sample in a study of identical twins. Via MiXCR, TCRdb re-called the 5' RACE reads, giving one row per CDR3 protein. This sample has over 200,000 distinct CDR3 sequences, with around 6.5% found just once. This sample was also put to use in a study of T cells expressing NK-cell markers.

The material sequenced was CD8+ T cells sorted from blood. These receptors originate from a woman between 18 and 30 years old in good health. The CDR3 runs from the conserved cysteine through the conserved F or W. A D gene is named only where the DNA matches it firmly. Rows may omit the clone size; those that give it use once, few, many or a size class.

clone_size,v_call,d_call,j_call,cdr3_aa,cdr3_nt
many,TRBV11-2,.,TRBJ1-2,CASSLGVQSVYGYTF,TGTGCCAGCAGCTTAGGGGTACAATCGGTCTATGGCTACACCTTC
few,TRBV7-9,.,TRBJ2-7,CASSRRYEQYF,TGTGCCAGCAGCCGGCGGTACGAGCAGTACTTC
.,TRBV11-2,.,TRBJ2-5,CASSLGERGQDLSF,TGTGCCAGCAGCTTAGGGGAGCGAGGGCAAGATTTGAGCTTC
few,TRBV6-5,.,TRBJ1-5,CASSYPAEGMNQPQHF,TGTGCCAGCAGTTACCCAGCGGAGGGGATGAATCAGCCCCAGCATTTT
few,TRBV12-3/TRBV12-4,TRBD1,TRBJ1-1,CASSFDRGLEF,TGTGCCAGCAGTTTTGACAGGGGATTGGAATTT
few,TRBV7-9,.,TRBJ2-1,CASSFGERPTGNEQFF,TGTGCCAGCAGCTTCGGGGAAAGACCCACAGGCAATGAGCAGTTCTTC
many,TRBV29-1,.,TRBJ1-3,CSVYDGNTIYF,TGCAGCGTCTACGATGGAAACACCATATATTTT
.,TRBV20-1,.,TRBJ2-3,CSAKLTDTQYF,TGCAGTGCTAAGCTCACAGATACGCAGTATTTT
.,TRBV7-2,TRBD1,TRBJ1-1,CASSLRTGRDEAFF,TGTGCCAGCAGCCTTCGGACAGGACGAGATGAAGCTTTCTTT
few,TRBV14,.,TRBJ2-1,CASSHRTVVWDEQFF,TGTGCCAGCAGCCATCGGACAGTCGTGTGGGATGAGCAGTTCTTC
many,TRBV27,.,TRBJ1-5,CASRGFNQPQHF,TGTGCCAGCAGGGGTTTCAATCAGCCCCAGCATTTT
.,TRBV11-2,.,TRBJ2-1,CASSSRVNEQFF,TGTGCCAGCAGCTCGCGGGTAAATGAGCAGTTCTTC
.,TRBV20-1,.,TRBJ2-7,CSAREAWGYEQYF,TGCAGTGCTAGAGAAGCCTGGGGCTACGAGCAGTACTTC
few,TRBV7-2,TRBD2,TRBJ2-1,CASSLVPSGRAAEQFF,TGTGCCAGCAGCTTAGTCCCTAGCGGGAGGGCCGCTGAGCAGTTCTTC
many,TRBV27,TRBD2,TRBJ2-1,CASSSGTSGYNEQFF,TGTGCCAGCAGTTCCGGGACTAGCGGATACAATGAGCAGTTCTTC
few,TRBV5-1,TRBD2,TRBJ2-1,CASGSGGANEQFF,TGCGCCAGCGGTAGCGGGGGGGCGAATGAGCAGTTCTTC
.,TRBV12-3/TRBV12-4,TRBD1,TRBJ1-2,CASTKQGAPVYGYTF,TGTGCCAGCACGAAGCAGGGGGCCCCAGTCTATGGCTACACCTTC
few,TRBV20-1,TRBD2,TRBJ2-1,CSARGATSGGATYNEQFF,TGCAGTGCTAGAGGTGCCACTAGCGGGGGGGCCACCTACAATGAGCAGTTCTTC
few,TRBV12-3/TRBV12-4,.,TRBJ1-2,CASSTALGGYGYTF,TGTGCCAGCAGTACGGCTCTTGGCGGCTATGGCTACACCTTC
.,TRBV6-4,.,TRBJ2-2,CAVGTGELFF,TGTGCGGTCGGAACCGGGGAGCTGTTTTTT
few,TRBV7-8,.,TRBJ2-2,CASSSRMVLGELFF,TGTGCCAGCAGCAGCCGTATGGTCCTCGGGGAGCTGTTTTTT
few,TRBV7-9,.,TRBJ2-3,CASSAKTGDTDTQYF,TGTGCCAGCAGCGCGAAGACGGGAGACACAGATACGCAGTATTTT
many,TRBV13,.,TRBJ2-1,CASSLIYGHNYNEQFF,TGTGCCAGCAGCTTAATCTACGGACACAACTACAATGAGCAGTTCTTC
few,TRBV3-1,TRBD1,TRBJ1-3,CASTQGGSGNTIYF,TGTGCCAGCACCCAGGGGGGCTCTGGAAACACCATATATTTT
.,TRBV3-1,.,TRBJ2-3,CASSRPDLTDTQYF,TGTGCCAGCAGCCGTCCCGACCTCACAGATACGCAGTATTTT
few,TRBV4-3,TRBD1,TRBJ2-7,CASSMAGTGVFEQYF,TGCGCCAGCAGCATGGCCGGGACAGGTGTTTTTGAGCAGTACTTC
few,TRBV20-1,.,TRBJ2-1,CSAPGSGHEQFF,TGCAGTGCTCCAGGTTCGGGGCATGAGCAGTTCTTC
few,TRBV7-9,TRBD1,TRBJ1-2,CASSSDHLDRVGSGYTF,TGTGCCAGCAGCTCCGACCACCTGGACAGGGTGGGAAGTGGCTACACCTTC
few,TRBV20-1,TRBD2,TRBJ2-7,CSAGARQRGTAYEQYF,TGCAGTGCTGGGGCCCGCCAGCGGGGGACGGCCTACGAGCAGTACTTC
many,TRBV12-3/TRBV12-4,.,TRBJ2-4,CASSSFSGRGNIQYF,TGTGCCAGCAGCTCCTTCTCAGGACGGGGAAACATTCAGTACTTC
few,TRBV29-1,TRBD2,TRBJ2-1,CSVDFLGTSGRSEQFF,TGCAGCGTTGATTTTCTTGGGACTAGCGGGAGAAGTGAGCAGTTCTTC
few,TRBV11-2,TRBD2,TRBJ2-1,CASSLFYPAGVQDEQFF,TGTGCCAGCAGCTTATTTTACCCAGCGGGAGTACAGGATGAGCAGTTCTTC
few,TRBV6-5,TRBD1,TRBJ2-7,CASSFRTGLLNYEQYF,TGTGCCAGCAGTTTCCGGACAGGGCTCCTTAACTACGAGCAGTACTTC
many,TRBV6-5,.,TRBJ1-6,CASSYSRWASPLHF,TGTGCCAGCAGTTACTCGCGCTGGGCTTCACCCCTCCACTTT
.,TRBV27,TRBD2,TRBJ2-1,CASSTPGEGLNEQFF,TGTGCCAGCAGTACTCCGGGGGAGGGCCTCAATGAGCAGTTCTTC
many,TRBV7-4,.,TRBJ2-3,CASSLARRTDLCTDTQYF,TGTGCCAGCAGCTTAGCCAGACGGACCGACTTATGCACAGATACGCAGTATTTT
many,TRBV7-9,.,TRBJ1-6,CASSLERFTLHF,TGTGCCAGCAGCTTAGAAAGATTCACCCTCCACTTT
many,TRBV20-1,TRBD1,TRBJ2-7,CSARDRDRTYEQYF,TGCAGTGCTAGAGATCGGGACAGAACCTACGAGCAGTACTTC
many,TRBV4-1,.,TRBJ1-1,CASSQYLGSAEAFF,TGCGCCAGCAGCCAATACCTCGGTAGCGCTGAAGCTTTCTTT
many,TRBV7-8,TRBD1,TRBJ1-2,CASSLEQGAGGGYTF,TGTGCCAGCAGCTTAGAACAGGGGGCTGGTGGTGGCTACACCTTC
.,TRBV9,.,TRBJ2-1,CASSEDYYNEQFF,TGTGCCAGCAGCGAGGACTATTACAATGAGCAGTTCTTC
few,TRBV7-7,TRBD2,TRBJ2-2,CASSLGASGALTDTGELFF,TGTGCCAGCAGCTTAGGAGCTAGCGGGGCCCTTACAGACACCGGGGAGCTGTTTTTT
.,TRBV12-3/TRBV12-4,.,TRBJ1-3,CASSYRVGNTIYF,TGTGCCAGCAGTTATAGGGTTGGAAACACCATATATTTT
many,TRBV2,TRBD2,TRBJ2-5,CASTSGRETQYF,TGTGCCAGCACTAGCGGGAGGGAGACCCAGTACTTC
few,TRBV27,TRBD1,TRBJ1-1,CASSPRGQPNTEAFF,TGTGCCAGCAGTCCCCGGGGACAGCCGAACACTGAAGCTTTCTTT
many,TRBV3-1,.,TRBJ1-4,CASSPGRATNEKLFF,TGTGCCAGCAGTCCAGGGAGAGCAACTAATGAAAAACTGTTTTTT
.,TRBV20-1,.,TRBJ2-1,CSVVRDFNEQFF,TGCAGTGTCGTGCGGGACTTCAATGAGCAGTTCTTC
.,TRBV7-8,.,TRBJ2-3,CASSLFHGDTQYF,TGTGCCAGCAGCTTATTCCATGGGGATACGCAGTATTTT
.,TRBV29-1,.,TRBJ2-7,CSVEAVSSYEQYF,TGCAGCGTTGAGGCCGTCAGCTCCTACGAGCAGTACTTC
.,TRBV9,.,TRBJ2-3,CASSVENGGMITDTQYF,TGTGCCAGCAGCGTAGAGAACGGCGGGATGATCACAGATACGCAGTATTTT
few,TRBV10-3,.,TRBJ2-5,CAIRLEGEETQYF,TGTGCCATCAGGTTGGAGGGAGAAGAGACCCAGTACTTC
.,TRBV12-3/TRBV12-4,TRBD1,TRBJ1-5,CASSLTGASNQPQHF,TGTGCCAGCAGTCTGACAGGGGCGAGCAATCAGCCCCAGCATTTT
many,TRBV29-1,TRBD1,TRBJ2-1,CSVDGQASYNEQFF,TGCAGCGTTGATGGACAGGCGTCCTACAATGAGCAGTTCTTC
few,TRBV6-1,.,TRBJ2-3,CASTPILEGGPTDTQYF,TGTGCCAGCACCCCCATCCTTGAGGGAGGACCCACAGATACGCAGTATTTT
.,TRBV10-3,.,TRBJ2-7,CAISEPAGFYEQYF,TGTGCCATCAGTGAGCCAGCCGGATTCTACGAGCAGTACTTC